The rows below give T cell receptor beta chains drawn from one sample of a study of CD8+ T cells in alopecia areata. Measured with immunoSEQ multiplex PCR; TCRdb has only the in-frame clones, and not every one. The data show 180,000 or so clones, about half seen once. Sequencing was performed on CD8+ T cells sorted from blood, taken at week 52, from a patient treated with tofacitinib. The receptors were gathered from a human donor with alopecia areata. The CDR3 runs from the conserved cysteine through the conserved F or W. The D gene is left open where the match is weak. Only some rows state a clone size, as once, few, many or a class for expanded clones.

V: TRBV30
D: NA
J: TRBJ1-5
size: NA
CDR3: CAWSVGGPSNQPQHF
DNA: TGTGCCTGGAGTGTGGGAGGACCGAGCAATCAGCCCCAGCATTTT

V: TRBV5-1
D: TRBD1
J: TRBJ2-7
size: NA
CDR3: CASSFRQGFNEQYF
DNA: TGCGCCAGCAGCTTTCGACAGGGTTTTAACGAGCAGTACTTC

V: TRBV2
D: TRBD2
J: TRBJ2-1
size: NA
CDR3: CASSGRVSGGAVNEQFF
DNA: TGTGCCAGCAGTGGCCGTGTGAGCGGGGGGGCCGTCAATGAGCAGTTCTTC

V: TRBV5-1
D: TRBD2
J: TRBJ2-7
size: NA
CDR3: CASTGVAGTYEQYF
DNA: TGCGCCAGCACCGGAGTAGCGGGGACCTACGAGCAGTACTTC

V: TRBV30
D: TRBD1
J: TRBJ2-3
size: few
CDR3: CACAPDRDITDTQYF
DNA: TGTGCCTGCGCGCCCGACAGGGACATCACAGATACGCAGTATTTT

V: TRBV18
D: NA
J: TRBJ1-1
size: NA
CDR3: CASSPSPGRDTEAFF
DNA: TGTGCCAGCTCACCATCGCCCGGGAGGGACACTGAAGCTTTCTTT

V: TRBV27
D: NA
J: TRBJ1-3
size: NA
CDR3: CASGYRNTIYF
DNA: TGTGCCAGCGGATATAGAAACACCATATATTTT

V: TRBV9
D: TRBD2
J: TRBJ2-2
size: NA
CDR3: CASSPSAGGLTGELFF
DNA: TGTGCCAGCAGCCCCTCCGCGGGGGGGCTGACCGGGGAGCTGTTTTTT

V: TRBV5-4
D: TRBD2
J: TRBJ2-7
size: few
CDR3: CASSLPSGGDYEQYF
DNA: TGTGCCAGCAGCTTGCCTAGCGGGGGGGACTACGAGCAGTACTTC

V: TRBV5-6
D: NA
J: TRBJ1-5
size: NA
CDR3: CASSSRRAFRTQHF
DNA: TGTGCCAGCAGCTCCCGGCGGGCCTTCCGGACCCAGCATTTT

V: TRBV7-9
D: NA
J: TRBJ1-1
size: NA
CDR3: CASSSGFVAFF
DNA: TGTGCCAGCAGTTCGGGTTTTGTAGCTTTCTTT

V: TRBV9
D: TRBD1
J: TRBJ1-2
size: many
CDR3: CASSAGHQGAYGYTF
DNA: TGTGCCAGCAGCGCAGGGCATCAGGGGGCTTATGGCTACACCTTC

V: TRBV9
D: TRBD1
J: TRBJ2-7
size: NA
CDR3: CASSPGTGDYEQYF
DNA: TGTGCCAGCAGCCCCGGGACAGGGGACTACGAGCAGTACTTC

V: TRBV27
D: NA
J: TRBJ1-5
size: NA
CDR3: CASSRLGSQPQHF
DNA: TGTGCCAGCAGTAGACTGGGCAGTCAGCCCCAGCATTTT

V: TRBV7-7
D: NA
J: TRBJ2-7
size: NA
CDR3: CASTSGSRHEQYF
DNA: TGTGCTAGCACCTCAGGGTCCCGCCACGAGCAGTACTTC

V: TRBV7-9
D: NA
J: TRBJ1-1
size: few
CDR3: CASSYADRRGTEAFF
DNA: TGTGCCAGCAGCTACGCGGACAGAAGAGGCACTGAAGCTTTCTTT

V: TRBV4-1
D: NA
J: TRBJ2-1
size: NA
CDR3: CASSQVRPADEQFF
DNA: TGCGCCAGCAGCCAAGTGAGGCCGGCCGATGAGCAGTTCTTC

V: TRBV27
D: TRBD2
J: TRBJ2-7
size: NA
CDR3: CASSLGTSGYEQYF
DNA: TGTGCCAGCAGCCTCGGGACTAGCGGCTACGAGCAGTACTTC

V: TRBV5-6
D: TRBD2
J: TRBJ2-3
size: NA
CDR3: CASSLELAGPRPSTDTQYF
DNA: TGTGCCAGCAGCTTGGAGCTAGCGGGGCCCCGACCTAGCACAGATACGCAGTATTTT

V: TRBV7-2
D: NA
J: TRBJ2-7
size: few
CDR3: CASSLVTAYEQYF
DNA: TGTGCCAGCAGCTTGGTGACAGCCTACGAGCAGTACTTC